This T cell receptor (beta chain) came from a study of T-cell memory formation after mild COVID-19. Points from the study as a whole: Cross-reactive memory apparently joined, as some responding clones appeared in pre-infection memory.

Trimming shortened V by 0 bases and J by 7 bases, and 6 bases separated the two germline ends. Germline V gene sequence: CDR1 DFQATT, CDR2 SNEGSKA (reference sequence). CDR3 size: 11 residues. TCRdb passed the 5' RACE reads through MiXCR, listing each CDR3 protein once. The sample has roughly 300,000 distinct CDR3 sequences, roughly 13% seen once. As concerns this clonotype: The antigen is undetermined.

Specimen: PBMCs or a T cell subset sorted from them (not recorded which). The sequence came from a man aged 18 to 35 who had mild COVID-19 (a few samples of this study predate the infection). Cell type and time point are not known. The chain has TRBV20-1 and TRBJ2-5; D unclear. CDR3 sequence: CSARDQRTQYF. CDR3 DNA: TGCAGTGCTAGAGATCAGAGGACCCAGTACTTC.